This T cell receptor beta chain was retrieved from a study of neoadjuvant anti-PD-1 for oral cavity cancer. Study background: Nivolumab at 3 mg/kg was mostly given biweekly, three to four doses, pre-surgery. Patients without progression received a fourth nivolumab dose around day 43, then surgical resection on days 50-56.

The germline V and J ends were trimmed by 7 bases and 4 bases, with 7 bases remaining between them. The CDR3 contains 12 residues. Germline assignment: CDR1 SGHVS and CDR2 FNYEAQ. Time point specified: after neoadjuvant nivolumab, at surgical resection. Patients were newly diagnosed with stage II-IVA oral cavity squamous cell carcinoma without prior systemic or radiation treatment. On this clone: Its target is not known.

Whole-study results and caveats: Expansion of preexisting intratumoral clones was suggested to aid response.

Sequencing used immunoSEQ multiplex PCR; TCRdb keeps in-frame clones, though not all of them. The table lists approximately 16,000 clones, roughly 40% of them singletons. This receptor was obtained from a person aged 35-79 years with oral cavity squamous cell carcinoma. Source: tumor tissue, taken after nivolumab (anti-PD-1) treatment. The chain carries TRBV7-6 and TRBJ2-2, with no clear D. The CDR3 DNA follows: TGTGCCAGCACCGGTCTCACCGGGGAGCTGTTTTTT. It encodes CASTGLTGELFF.